This TCR beta chain was documented in a study of T cell repertoires in cytomegalovirus infection. Study at large: The authors relied on CMV epitopes, both recently identified HLA-C-restricted and well-studied HLA-B-restricted. Public TCR beta signatures marked donors with CMV infection and the matching HLA. Overall study results and limits: The study identified carriers of CMV plus the relevant HLA from cumulative public TCR beta family frequency.

Many counts were recorded for this clonotype. Its antigen remains unknown. TCRdb processed the reads anew with MiXCR; each CDR3 protein has one entry. The sample comprises roughly 920,000 distinct CDR3 sequences, about 33% of which are singletons, and roughly 13% rests with the top ten. Specimen: cultured CD8+ T cells from PBMCs, collected from culture after CMV antigen stimulation. The sequence was obtained from a human donor in good health (CMV status not recorded). Some clones in this sample may be carry-over from other donors' samples.

The CDR3 protein is CASSSTSGGAGEQFF. The CDR3 bases are TGTGCCAGCAGCTCGACTAGCGGGGGGGCAGGGGAGCAGTTCTTC. The rearrangement joins TRBV7-2 to TRBJ2-1; 14 bases line up with TRBD2. The CDR3 is 15 residues long. The trim removed 4 bases at V and 10 bases at J, leaving 6 bases unmatched. CDR1 and CDR2 (germline): SGHTA, FQGNSA.